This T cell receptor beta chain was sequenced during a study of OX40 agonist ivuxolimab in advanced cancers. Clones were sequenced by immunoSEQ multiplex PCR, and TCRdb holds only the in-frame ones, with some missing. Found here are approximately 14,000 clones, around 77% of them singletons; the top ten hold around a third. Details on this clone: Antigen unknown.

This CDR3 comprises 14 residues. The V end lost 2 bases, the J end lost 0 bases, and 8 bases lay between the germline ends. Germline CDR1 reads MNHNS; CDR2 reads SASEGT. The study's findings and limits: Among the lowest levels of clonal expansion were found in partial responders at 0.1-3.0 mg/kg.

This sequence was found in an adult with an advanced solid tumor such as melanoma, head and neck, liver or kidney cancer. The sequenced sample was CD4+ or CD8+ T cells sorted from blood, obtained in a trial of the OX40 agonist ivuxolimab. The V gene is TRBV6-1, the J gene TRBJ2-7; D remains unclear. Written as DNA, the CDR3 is TGTGCCAGCAGTGAAACTCCTAGCTCCTACGAGCAGTACTTC. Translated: CASSETPSSYEQYF.